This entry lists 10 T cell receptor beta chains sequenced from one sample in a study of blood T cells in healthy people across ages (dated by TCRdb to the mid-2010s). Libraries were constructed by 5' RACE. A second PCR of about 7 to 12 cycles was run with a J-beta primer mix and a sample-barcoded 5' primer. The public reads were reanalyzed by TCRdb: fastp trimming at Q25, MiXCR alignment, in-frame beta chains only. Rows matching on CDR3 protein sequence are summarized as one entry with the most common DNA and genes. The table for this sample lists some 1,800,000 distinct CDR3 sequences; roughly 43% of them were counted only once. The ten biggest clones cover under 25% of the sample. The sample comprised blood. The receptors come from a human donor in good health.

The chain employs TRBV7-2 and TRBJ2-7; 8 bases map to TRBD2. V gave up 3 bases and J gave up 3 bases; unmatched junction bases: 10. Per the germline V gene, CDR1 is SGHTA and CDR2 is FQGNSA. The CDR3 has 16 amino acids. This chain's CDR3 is CASSFISGANYYEQYF. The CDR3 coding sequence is TGTGCCAGCAGCTTTATTAGCGGGGCGAACTACTACGAGCAGTACTTC.

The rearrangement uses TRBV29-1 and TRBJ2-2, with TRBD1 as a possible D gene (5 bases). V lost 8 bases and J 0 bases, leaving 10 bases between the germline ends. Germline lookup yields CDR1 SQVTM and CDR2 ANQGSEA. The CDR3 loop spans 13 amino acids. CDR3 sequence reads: CSSGHTNTGELFF. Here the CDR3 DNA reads TGCAGCTCAGGGCATACGAACACCGGGGAGCTGTTTTTT.

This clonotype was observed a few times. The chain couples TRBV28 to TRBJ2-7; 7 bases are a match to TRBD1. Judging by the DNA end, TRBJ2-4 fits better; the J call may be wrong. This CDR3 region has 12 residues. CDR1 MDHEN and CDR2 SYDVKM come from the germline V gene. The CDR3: CASVETGNIQYF. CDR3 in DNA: TGTGCCAGCGTTGAGACAGGGAACATTCAGTACTTC.

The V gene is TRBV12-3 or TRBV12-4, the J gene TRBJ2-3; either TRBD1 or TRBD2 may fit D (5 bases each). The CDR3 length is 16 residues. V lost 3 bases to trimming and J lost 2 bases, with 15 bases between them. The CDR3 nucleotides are TGTGCCAGCAGTTTTGGGGGTTATGCACCCACAGATACGCAGTATTTT. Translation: CASSFGGYAPTDTQYF.

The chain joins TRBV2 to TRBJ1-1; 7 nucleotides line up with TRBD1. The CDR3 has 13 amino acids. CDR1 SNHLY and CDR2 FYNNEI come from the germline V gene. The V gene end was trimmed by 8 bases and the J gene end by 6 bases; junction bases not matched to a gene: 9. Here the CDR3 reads CASGPDRDAEAFF. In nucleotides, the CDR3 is TGTGCCAGCGGGCCCGACAGGGACGCTGAAGCTTTCTTT.

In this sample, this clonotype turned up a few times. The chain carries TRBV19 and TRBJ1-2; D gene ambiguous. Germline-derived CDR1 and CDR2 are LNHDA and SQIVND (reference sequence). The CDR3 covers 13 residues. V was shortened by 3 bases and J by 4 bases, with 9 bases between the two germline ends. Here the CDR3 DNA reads TGTGCCAGTAGTATGGACTTTTCCTATGGCTACACCTTC. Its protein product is CASSMDFSYGYTF.

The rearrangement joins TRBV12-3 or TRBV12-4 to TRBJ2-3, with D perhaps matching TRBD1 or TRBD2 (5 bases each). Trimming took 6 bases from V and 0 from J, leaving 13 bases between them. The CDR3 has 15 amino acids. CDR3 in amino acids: CASSPDGASTDTQYF. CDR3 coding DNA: TGTGCCAGCAGCCCCGACGGGGCAAGCACAGATACGCAGTATTTT.

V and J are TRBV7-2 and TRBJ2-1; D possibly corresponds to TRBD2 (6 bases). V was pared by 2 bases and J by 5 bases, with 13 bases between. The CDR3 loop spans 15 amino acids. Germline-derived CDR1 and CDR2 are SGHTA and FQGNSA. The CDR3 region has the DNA TGTGCCAGCAGCTTATTTGGGGGGTATGACAATGAGCAGTTCTTC. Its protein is CASSLFGGYDNEQFF.

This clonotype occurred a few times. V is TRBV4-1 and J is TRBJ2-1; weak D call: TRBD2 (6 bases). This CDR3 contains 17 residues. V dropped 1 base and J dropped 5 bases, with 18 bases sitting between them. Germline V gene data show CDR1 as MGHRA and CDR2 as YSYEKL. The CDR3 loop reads CASSQASTGGVNNEQFF. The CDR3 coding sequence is TGCGCCAGCAGCCAAGCATCGACTGGCGGGGTGAACAATGAGCAGTTCTTC.

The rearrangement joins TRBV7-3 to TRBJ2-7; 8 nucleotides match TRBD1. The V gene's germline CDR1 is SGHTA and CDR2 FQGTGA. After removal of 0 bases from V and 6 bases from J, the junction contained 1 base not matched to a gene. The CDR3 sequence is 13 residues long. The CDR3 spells CASSLTTGAEQYF. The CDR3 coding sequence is TGTGCCAGCAGCTTAACGACAGGGGCCGAGCAGTACTTC.